This TCR beta chain was identified during a study of early T cells in non-severe SARS-CoV-2 infection. At least ten counts were recorded for this clonotype. TCRdb used MiXCR to reprocess the 5' RACE reads, holding one entry per CDR3 protein. The sample shows 25,000 to 35,000 distinct CDR3 sequences, roughly 5.7% of them seen only once. Germline CDR1 KGHSH, CDR2 LQKENI. Trimming removed 2 bases from V and 4 bases from J, with 2 bases in between. The CDR3 is 12 residues long. This TCR came from an adult who was a healthcare worker with PCR-confirmed SARS-CoV-2 infection or an uninfected control (not recorded which). The V gene is TRBV18, the J gene TRBJ2-2; no firm D call. The sequencing sample was made of whole blood. The CDR3 bases are TGTGCCAGCTCACCAGCCACCGGGGAGCTGTTTTTT. Its protein is CASSPATGELFF.